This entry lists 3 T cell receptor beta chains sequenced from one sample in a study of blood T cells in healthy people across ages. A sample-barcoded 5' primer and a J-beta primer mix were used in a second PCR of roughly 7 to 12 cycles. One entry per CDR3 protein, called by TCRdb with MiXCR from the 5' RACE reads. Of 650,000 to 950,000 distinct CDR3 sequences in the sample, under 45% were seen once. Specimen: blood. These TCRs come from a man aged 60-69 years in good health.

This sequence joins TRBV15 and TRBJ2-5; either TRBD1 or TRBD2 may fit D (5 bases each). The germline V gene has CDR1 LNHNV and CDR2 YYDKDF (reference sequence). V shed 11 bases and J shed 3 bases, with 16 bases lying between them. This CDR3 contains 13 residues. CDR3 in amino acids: CAARRDGEETQYF. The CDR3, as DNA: TGTGCCGCCCGCCGGGACGGCGAAGAGACCCAGTACTTC.

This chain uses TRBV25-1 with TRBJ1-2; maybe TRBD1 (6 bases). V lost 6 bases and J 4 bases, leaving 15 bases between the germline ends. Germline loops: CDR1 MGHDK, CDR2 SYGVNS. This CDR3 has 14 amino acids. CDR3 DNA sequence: TGTGCCAGCAGAGTCGGGGGGGGCGGCTATGGCTACACCTTC. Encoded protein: CASRVGGGGYGYTF.

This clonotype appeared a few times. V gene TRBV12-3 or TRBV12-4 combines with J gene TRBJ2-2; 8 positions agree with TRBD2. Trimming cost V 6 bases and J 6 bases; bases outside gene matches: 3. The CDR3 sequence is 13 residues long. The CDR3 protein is CASRRAGAGELFF. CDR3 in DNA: TGTGCCAGCAGACGAGCGGGGGCCGGGGAGCTGTTTTTT.